A selection of T cell receptor beta chains follows, all from one sample in a study of shared clonotypes between healthy human individuals. Method: immunoSEQ multiplex PCR; TCRdb's copy keeps in-frame clones and lacks some. There are about 2 million clones in the sample; 85% to 95% occur only once, and roughly 0.13% lies in the top ten. Sequences were obtained from naive CD4+ T cells sorted from blood. Receptors originate from a man aged 18 to 30 in good health. Each CDR3 is given with its conserved first and last residue. Fields, in order: clone size, D gene, J gene, V gene, CDR3 DNA, CDR3 protein. The D gene is left open where the match is weak. Clone size is not always given. Where it is, it says once, few, many or a class for expanded clones.

.	.	TRBJ2-1	TRBV4-1	TGCGCCAGCAGCCACTTAGGAGGACTAAGCTCCTACAATGAGCAGTTCTTC	CASSHLGGLSSYNEQFF
.	TRBD2	TRBJ2-7	TRBV5-4	TGTGCCAGCAGCTCAGGGACTAGCGGGAGTCGCTACGAGCAGTACTTC	CASSSGTSGSRYEQYF
once	.	TRBJ1-1	TRBV4-3	TGCGCCAGCAGCCAAAGTAGGGTCACTGAAGCTTTCTTT	CASSQSRVTEAFF
.	TRBD2	TRBJ2-2	TRBV14	TGTGCCAGCGGGGGCGTTGGGACTAGCAACACCGGGGAGCTGTTTTTT	CASGGVGTSNTGELFF
.	TRBD1	TRBJ2-7	TRBV5-6	TGTGCCAGCAGCTTAGGACAGGGGGCCTACGAGCAGTACTTC	CASSLGQGAYEQYF
.	TRBD1	TRBJ1-1	TRBV6-9	TGTGCCAGCAGTTATTCGTACCTTACCGCAGACAGGGGCTACAACACTGAAGCTTTCTTT	CASSYSYLTADRGYNTEAFF
once	TRBD1	TRBJ2-1	TRBV2	TGTGCCAGCAGTCCTCTCCGACAGGGTTCCTACAATGAGCAGTTCTTC	CASSPLRQGSYNEQFF
.	TRBD1	TRBJ1-3	TRBV7-7	TGTGCTAGCAGCTTAGAAAGCCCGGGACAGGGGTCGGGAAACACCATATATTTT	CASSLESPGQGSGNTIYF
.	.	TRBJ2-5	TRBV4-1	TGCGCCACCGCGACCCCAGGGTCGGAGACCCAGTACTTC	CATATPGSETQYF
.	.	TRBJ2-7	TRBV27	TGTGCCAGCAGTCCAACAGGAACCACCTCCTACGAGCAGTACTTC	CASSPTGTTSYEQYF
.	.	TRBJ1-2	TRBV11-1	TGTGCCAGCAGCTTAGTTTGGGACACCAGTTTCTATGGCTACACCTTC	CASSLVWDTSFYGYTF
.	.	TRBJ1-3	TRBV6-6	TGTGCCAGCAAACCAGCACTAGGACATATATATTTT	CASKPALGHIYF
.	.	TRBJ1-6	TRBV9	TGTGCCAGCAGCGTAGATCCGGGTCCTAATTCACCCCTCCACTTT	CASSVDPGPNSPLHF
.	.	TRBJ1-5	TRBV6-5	TGTGCCAGCAGTTACTCGGGAGGGGTCCAGCCCCAGCATTTT	CASSYSGGVQPQHF
.	.	TRBJ1-2	TRBV18	TGTGCCAGCTCGAAGGGGGGAGAGAACTATGGCTACACCTTC	CASSKGGENYGYTF
.	.	TRBJ1-2	TRBV6-1	TGTGCCAGCTATCAGGGGTTTAACTATGGCTACACCTTC	CASYQGFNYGYTF
.	TRBD2	TRBJ2-2	TRBV6-1	TGTGCCAGCAGTAGCGGGAGAATGACCGGGGAGCTGTTTTTT	CASSSGRMTGELFF
.	.	TRBJ2-3	TRBV5-6	TGTGCCAGCAGCTTGGGCAGGGGGGCAGATACGCAGTATTTT	CASSLGRGADTQYF
.	.	TRBJ2-7	TRBV7-9	TGTGCCAGCAGCTTAATAGGCCTGGGGGCTTACGAGCAGTACTTC	CASSLIGLGAYEQYF
few	.	TRBJ2-1	TRBV11-2	TGTGCCAGCAGCTTAGCCGGGACCCCAAAACAGTTCTTC	CASSLAGTPKQFF
.	.	TRBJ1-1	TRBV5-4	TGTGCCAGCAGCTTGACAGGATGGAACACTGAAGCTTTCTTT	CASSLTGWNTEAFF
.	.	TRBJ2-5	TRBV5-1	TGCGCCAGCAGCTTGGGCGGGCTGGGAGAGACCCAGTACTTC	CASSLGGLGETQYF
many	TRBD1	TRBJ2-7	TRBV4-3	TGCGCCAGCAGCCAAGGCGGGACAGGCTACGAGCAGTACTTC	CASSQGGTGYEQYF
once	TRBD2	TRBJ2-3	TRBV30	TGTGCCTGGAGACGGACTAGCGGGGGCCGCACAGATACGCAGTATTTT	CAWRRTSGGRTDTQYF
.	.	TRBJ1-5	TRBV9	TGTGCCAGCAGCGCGATGGAGGGTGCAAGTGAGCCCCAGCATTTT	CASSAMEGASEPQHF
.	.	TRBJ1-2	TRBV5-4	TGTGCCAGCTCCCAGAGCCAGGGGAAAGGCTATGGCTACACCTTC	CASSQSQGKGYGYTF
.	.	TRBJ1-5	TRBV5-1	TGCGCCAGCAGCTTGGTCTCAGGATATCAGCCCCAGCATTTT	CASSLVSGYQPQHF
.	.	TRBJ2-7	TRBV10-1	TGCGCCAGCAGTCCCCCATGGACCCTTAGTTACGAGCAGTACTTC	CASSPPWTLSYEQYF
.	.	TRBJ2-1	TRBV6-5	TGTGCCAGCAGTTCAGGACATCCCGAGCAGTTCTTC	CASSSGHPEQFF